At least ten counts were recorded for the clone carrying this TCR beta chain. These data originate in a study of identical twins. Everyone who donated was a healthy Caucasian. Template switching added a universal primer binding site, and final cDNA carried unique molecular identifiers. TCRdb processed the 5' RACE reads anew with MiXCR; each CDR3 protein has one entry. The sample includes hundreds of thousands of distinct CDR3 sequences, 9% to 15% of them seen just once. These data are also associated with another study on yellow fever vaccine responses in identical twins.

The sequenced sample consisted of PBMCs. The origin of this receptor is a woman aged 18-30 years in good health.

The CDR3 region is CASSPGTDLGGNEQFF. CDR3 nucleotides: TGCGCCAGCAGCCCAGGGACGGACCTCGGGGGGAATGAGCAGTTCTTC. The chain carries TRBV5-1 and TRBJ2-1; 7 bases align to TRBD2. The J segment lost 7 bases and the V segment lost 4 bases, leaving 14 bases of the junction unmatched. The CDR3 is 16 amino acids. Germline V gene sequence: CDR1 SGHRS, CDR2 YFSETQ.